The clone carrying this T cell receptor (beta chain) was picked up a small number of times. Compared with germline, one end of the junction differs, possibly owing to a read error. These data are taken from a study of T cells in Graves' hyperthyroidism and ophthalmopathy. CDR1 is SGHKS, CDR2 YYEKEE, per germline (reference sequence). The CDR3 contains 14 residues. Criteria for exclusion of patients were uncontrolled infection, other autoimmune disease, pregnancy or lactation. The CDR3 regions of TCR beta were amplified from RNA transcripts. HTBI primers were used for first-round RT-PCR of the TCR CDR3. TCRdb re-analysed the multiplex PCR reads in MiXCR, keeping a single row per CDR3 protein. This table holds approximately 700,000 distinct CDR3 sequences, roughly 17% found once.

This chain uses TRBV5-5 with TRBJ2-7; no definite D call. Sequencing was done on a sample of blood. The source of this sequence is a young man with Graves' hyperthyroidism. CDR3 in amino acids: CASSLVVTTYEQCF. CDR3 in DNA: TGTGCCAGCAGCTTGGTGGTCACTACCTACGAGCAGTGCTTC.